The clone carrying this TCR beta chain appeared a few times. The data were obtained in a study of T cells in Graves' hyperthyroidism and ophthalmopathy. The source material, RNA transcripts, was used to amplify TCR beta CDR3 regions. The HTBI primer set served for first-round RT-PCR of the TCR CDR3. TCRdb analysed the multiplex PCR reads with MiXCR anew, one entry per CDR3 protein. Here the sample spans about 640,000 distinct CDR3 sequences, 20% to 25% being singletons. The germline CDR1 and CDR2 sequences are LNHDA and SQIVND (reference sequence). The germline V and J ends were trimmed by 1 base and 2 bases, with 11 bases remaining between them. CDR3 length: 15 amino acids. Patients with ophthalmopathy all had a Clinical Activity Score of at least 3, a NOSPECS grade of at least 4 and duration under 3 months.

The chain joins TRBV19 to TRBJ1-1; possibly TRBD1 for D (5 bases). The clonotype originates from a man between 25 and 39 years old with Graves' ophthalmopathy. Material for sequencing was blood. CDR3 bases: TGTGCCAGTAGTATAGCGGAGGGGATAAACACTGAAGCTTTCTTT. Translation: CASSIAEGINTEAFF.